Here is one TCR beta chain with its context. Its cognate antigen is unknown. CDR1 SQVTM and CDR2 ANQGSEA come from the germline V gene. The CDR3 contains 16 residues. The V and J ends lost 0 bases and 7 bases, in that order; junction bases with no gene match: 9. Every donor was a healthy Caucasian. TCRdb itself ran the 5' RACE reads through MiXCR, one entry per CDR3 protein. Of roughly 18,000 distinct CDR3 sequences in the sample, just under 70% were seen once. This sample was included in a study of identical twins. The study's findings and limits: Twins' surplus sharing was weaker for beta out-of-frame sequences. Insertion counts were lower in abundant cord blood beta clonotypes, a trend that memory repertoires did not show.

Sequenced: memory (CD45RO+) T cells sorted from blood. V gene TRBV29-1 combines with J gene TRBJ2-1; 10 bases match TRBD2. The receptor comes from a woman under 30 in good health. This table probably holds off-target reads from a library built for another chain. The CDR3 protein is CSVEDRLAGVANEQFF. The CDR3, as DNA: TGCAGCGTTGAAGATCGGCTAGCGGGAGTAGCAAATGAGCAGTTCTTC.